The sequence of this TCR beta chain was determined in a study of shared clonotypes between healthy human individuals (dated by TCRdb to about 2020). About the full investigation: A few men and two women, aged 18 to 49 years, made up the cohort. For each donor, three plates each were used for CD4 naive and CD4 memory, two plates were used for CD8 naive, and one plate was used for CD8 memory. To estimate repertoire size and how much clonotype sharing occurs between individuals, the study deeply sequenced the blood TCR repertoires of 4 to 6 healthy adults. Different laboratories and diverse techniques were used to prepare libraries and sequence TCR repertoires, to increase sequencing depth and limit assay-specific biases. Per donor, leukapheresis produced somewhere between about 0.94 and 9 billion PBMCs. Results the study describes overall, beyond this receptor: Larger estimated clonotype richness was generally found for naive subsets than for memory subsets. When a few donors were compared, the shared fraction of clonotypes was 5% to 6.5% for naive CD4, approximately 3.5% for naive CD8, 2.3% for memory CD4, and roughly 0.43% for memory CD8. Even with the large sequencing depth, rarefaction of the sorted-subset datasets indicated that sequencing was incomplete. Compared with non-shared clonotypes, the clonotypes found in all four sorted-subset donors had higher generation probabilities. The genetic and exposure-history diversity represented was limited by the small number of donors. Sampling was restricted to blood, and TCR repertoires in tissue are likely to differ from TCR repertoires in blood. Based on pairwise subsampling, the degree of clonotype sharing among donors was expected to be affected by sequencing depth.

The donors were healthy, HIV-negative adults who had no recently reported acute infections or vaccinations. Only Caucasian adults living in Nashville, Tennessee, USA were represented among the donors. CD4+ T cells were enriched by magnetic negative selection; naive cells were then positively selected on CD45RA, and the negative fraction formed the memory subset. Blood was obtained by leukapheresis, after which PBMCs were separated by Ficoll-Histopaque density gradient centrifugation and cryopreserved in liquid nitrogen vapor phase. Analytical flow cytometry was used to check the purity and quantity of every magnetically sorted T cell population. Genomic DNA was isolated from every sorted fraction and measured by UV absorbance on a Nanodrop 2000c. From the cysteine through the phenylalanine, the CDR3 covers 12 amino acids. The entry retains the CDR3 DNA only, 36 bases that are in frame from base 1. A distance of 13 bases separates the germline ends of V and J, which lose 10 bases and 6 bases respectively. CDR1 MNHNS and CDR2 SASEGT were looked up in the germline V gene.

Comments on this clone: Its antigen is currently not known. Per-nucleotide qualities are absent, and no much larger clonotype sits a single base away.

Using the deep immunoSEQ assay, multiplex PCR amplified TCR CDR3 regions from genomic DNA. Genomic DNA extracted from each cell subset was distributed evenly over all wells of several immunoSEQ 96-well plates, and each plate served as one replicate. For sorted subsets, each replicate PCR was loaded with around 200 ng genomic DNA, equivalent to approximately 27,000 T cell genomes. Purified libraries were measured with a Qubit 3.0 fluorometer, size-checked on a Bioanalyzer 2100, and measured again with the KAPA Library Quantification kit. Every immunoSEQ 96-well plate was sequenced on a dedicated single-read 150-cycle Illumina NextSeq 550 flow cell. The source study handled its data this way. Because the immunoSEQ output held only junctional sequences and lacked quality scores, the filtering could not match the filtering applied to full-length reads. To assign V/J genes and CDR3, sequences were annotated using PyIR, a Python wrapper for IgBLAST v1.9, with IMGT germline references. Reads with weak V/J assignments (E-value above 1e-6), missing CDR3, stop codons, out-of-frame junctions, or ambiguous translated residues were removed. V3J clonotypes were defined as sequences sharing an identical inferred V gene, J gene, and CDR3 amino acid sequence. Percentage overlap between repertoires was computed as shared unique clonotypes divided by the size of the smaller repertoire. Three approaches were used to assess repertoire richness: RTK rarefaction, the Chao1 estimator, and Recon v2.1 estimates of unobserved clonotypes. OLGA was used to compute generation probabilities for all TCRbeta clonotypes that the gDNA method yielded from four donors. Drawn from immuneACCESS, this table holds only the in-frame rearrangements with V and J called that TCRdb kept. Clones are partly lost; checked studies trace under half to an unresolved V gene and leave the rest unexplained. The V and J calls and clone size are taken from that table; D and trimming were inferred from the DNA. The sample table shows some 1 million clones, and under 80% are seen once. Approximately 1.5% of the sample is taken by the ten largest.

The chain was built from TRBV6-1 and TRBJ2-1, with TRBD1 perhaps the D gene, on 6 matching bases. The specimen sequenced was memory CD4+ T cells sorted from blood. What this sample's cell subset or site label stands for: CD45RA-negative fraction. The receptor comes from a man aged 18 to 30 in good health. The sequenced DNA is TGTGCCACCACAGACAGGTCCAATGAGCAGTTCTTC. Translation gives CATTDRSNEQFF.